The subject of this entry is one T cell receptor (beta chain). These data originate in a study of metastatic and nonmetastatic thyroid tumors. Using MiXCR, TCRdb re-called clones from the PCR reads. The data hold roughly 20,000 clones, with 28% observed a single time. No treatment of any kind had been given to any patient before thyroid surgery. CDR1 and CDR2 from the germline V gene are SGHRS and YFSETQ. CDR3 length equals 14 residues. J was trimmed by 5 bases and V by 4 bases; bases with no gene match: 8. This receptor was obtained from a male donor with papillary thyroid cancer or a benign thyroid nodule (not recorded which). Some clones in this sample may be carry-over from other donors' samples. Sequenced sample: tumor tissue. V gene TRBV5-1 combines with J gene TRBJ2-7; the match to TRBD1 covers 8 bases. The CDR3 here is CASSPQGAIDEQYF. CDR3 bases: TGCGCCAGCAGCCCGCAGGGGGCGATCGACGAGCAGTACTTC. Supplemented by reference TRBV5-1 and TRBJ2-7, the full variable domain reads KAGVTQTPRYLIKTRGQQVTLSCSPISGHRSVSWYQQTPGQGLQFLFEYFSETQRNKGNFPGRFSGRQFSNSRSEMNVSTLELGDSALYLCASSPQGAIDEQYFGPGTRLTVT.